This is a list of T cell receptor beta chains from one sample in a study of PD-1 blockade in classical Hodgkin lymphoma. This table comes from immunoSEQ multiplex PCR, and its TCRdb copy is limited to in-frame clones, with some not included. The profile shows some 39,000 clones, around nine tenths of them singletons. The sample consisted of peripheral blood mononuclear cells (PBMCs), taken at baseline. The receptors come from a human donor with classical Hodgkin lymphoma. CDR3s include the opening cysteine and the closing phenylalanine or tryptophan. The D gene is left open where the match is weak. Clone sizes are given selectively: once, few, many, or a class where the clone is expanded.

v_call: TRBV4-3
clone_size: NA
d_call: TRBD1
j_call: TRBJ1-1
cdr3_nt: TGCGCCAGCAGCCAAGATAGGGGGCAGCTTGGCTCTTTCTTT
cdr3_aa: CASSQDRGQLGSFF

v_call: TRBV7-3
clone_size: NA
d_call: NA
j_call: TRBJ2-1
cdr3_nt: TGTGCCAGCAGCGAATCCAGAGGGTACAATGAGCAGTTCTTC
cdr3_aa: CASSESRGYNEQFF

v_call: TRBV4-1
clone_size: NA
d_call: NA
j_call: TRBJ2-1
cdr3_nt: TGCGCCAGCAGCCAAGATCGAGGGGTGCGGCAGTTCTTC
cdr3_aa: CASSQDRGVRQFF

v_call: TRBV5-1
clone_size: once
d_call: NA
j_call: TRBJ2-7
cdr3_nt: TGCGCCAGCAGCTTAAGGGGGGGGCGATCCACCTACGAGCAGTACTTC
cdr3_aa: CASSLRGGRSTYEQYF

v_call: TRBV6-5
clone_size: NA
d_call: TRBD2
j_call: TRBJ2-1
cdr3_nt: TGTGCCAGCAGTTACGTCCTGGGAGGGTACAATGAGCAGTTCTTC
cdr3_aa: CASSYVLGGYNEQFF

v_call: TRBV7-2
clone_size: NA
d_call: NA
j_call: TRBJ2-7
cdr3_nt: TGTGCCAGCAGCTTAGCCGGGCAGTACGAGCAGTACTTC
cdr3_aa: CASSLAGQYEQYF

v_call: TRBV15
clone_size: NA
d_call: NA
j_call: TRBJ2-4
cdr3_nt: TGTGCCACCAGCAGAGATAGTGGAGGAATTGGGGCCAAAAACATTCAGTACTTC
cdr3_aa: CATSRDSGGIGAKNIQYF

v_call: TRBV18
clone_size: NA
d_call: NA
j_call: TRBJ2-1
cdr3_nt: TGTGCCAGCTCACCAGGGCAGAACTACAATGAGCAGTTCTTC
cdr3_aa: CASSPGQNYNEQFF

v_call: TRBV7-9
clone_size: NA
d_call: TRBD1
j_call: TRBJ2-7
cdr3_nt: TGTGCCAGCAGCGTTACAGGGGTTCTTTACGAGCAGTACTTC
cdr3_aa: CASSVTGVLYEQYF

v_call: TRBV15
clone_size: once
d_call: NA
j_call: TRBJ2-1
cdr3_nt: TGTGCCACCAGCAGAGACCCGGGACTTCTCCAATACAATGAGCAGTTCTTC
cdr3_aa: CATSRDPGLLQYNEQFF

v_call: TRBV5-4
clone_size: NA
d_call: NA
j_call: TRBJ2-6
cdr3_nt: TGTGCCAGCAGCCAGAGCTCTGGGGCCAACGTCCTGACTTTC
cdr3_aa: CASSQSSGANVLTF

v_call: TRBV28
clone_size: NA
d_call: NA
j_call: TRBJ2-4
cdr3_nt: TGTGCCAGCAGCTCCCCCGACCAAGCCAAAAACATTCAGTACTTC
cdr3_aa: CASSSPDQAKNIQYF

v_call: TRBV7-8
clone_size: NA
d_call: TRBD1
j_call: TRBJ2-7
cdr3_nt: TGTGCCAGCAGCTTAGCGCAGGGGGCGGATTACGAGCAGTACTTC
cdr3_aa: CASSLAQGADYEQYF

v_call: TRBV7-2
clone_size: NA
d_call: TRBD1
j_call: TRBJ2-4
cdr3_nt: TGTGCCAGCAGCTTAGAAGGGGGCGCGAGGTTGGACATTCAGTACTTC
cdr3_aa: CASSLEGGARLDIQYF

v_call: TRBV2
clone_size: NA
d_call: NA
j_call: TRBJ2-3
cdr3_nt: TGTGCCAGCAGTCGCCTGACTGGCGGGGGCACAGATACGCAGTATTTT
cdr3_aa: CASSRLTGGGTDTQYF

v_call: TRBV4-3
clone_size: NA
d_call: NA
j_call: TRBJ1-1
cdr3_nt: TGCGCCAGCAGCCAAGAGTTAGGGGGGACGGGTACTGAAGCTTTCTTT
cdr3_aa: CASSQELGGTGTEAFF

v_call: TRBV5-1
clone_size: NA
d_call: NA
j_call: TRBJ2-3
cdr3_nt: TGCGCCAGCAGCTTAAGACAGCCTGCCACAGATACGCAGTATTTT
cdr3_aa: CASSLRQPATDTQYF

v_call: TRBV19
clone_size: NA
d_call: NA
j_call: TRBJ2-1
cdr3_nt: TGTGCCAGTAGTGACTCCCCGGTCCCCGGGAGTGAGCAGTTCTTC
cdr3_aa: CASSDSPVPGSEQFF

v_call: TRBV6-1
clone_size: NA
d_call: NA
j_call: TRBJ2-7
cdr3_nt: TGTGCCAGCAGTGAAGGGGATAGTGGCTACGAGCAGTACTTC
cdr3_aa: CASSEGDSGYEQYF

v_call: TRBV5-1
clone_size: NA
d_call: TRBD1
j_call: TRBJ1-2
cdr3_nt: TGCGCCAGCAGCTTGGCCGGGACAGGGGGTGGCTACACCTTC
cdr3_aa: CASSLAGTGGGYTF

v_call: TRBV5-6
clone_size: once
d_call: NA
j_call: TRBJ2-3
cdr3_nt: TGTGCCAGCAGCTTGGGGGGTACGCAGTATTTT
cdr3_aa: CASSLGGTQYF

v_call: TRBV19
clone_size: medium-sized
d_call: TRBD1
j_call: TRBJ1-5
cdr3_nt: TGTGCCAGTAGCTCCGGGACAGGGGGCGGTCAGCCCCAGCATTTT
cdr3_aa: CASSSGTGGGQPQHF

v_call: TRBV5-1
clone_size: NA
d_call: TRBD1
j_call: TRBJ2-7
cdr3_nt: TGCGCCAGCAGCTTGGGGACAGGCCCCTCCTACGAGCAGTACTTC
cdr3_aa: CASSLGTGPSYEQYF

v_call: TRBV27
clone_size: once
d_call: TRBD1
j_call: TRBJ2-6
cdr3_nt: TGTGCCAGCAGTTTATTGGGGACAGGGGAGTTCTTCTCTGGGGCCAACGTCCTGACTTTC
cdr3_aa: CASSLLGTGEFFSGANVLTF

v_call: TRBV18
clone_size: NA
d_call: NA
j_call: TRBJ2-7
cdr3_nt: TGTGCCAGCTCACTAGGTCAGTACCCCTACGAGCAGTACTTC
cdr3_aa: CASSLGQYPYEQYF

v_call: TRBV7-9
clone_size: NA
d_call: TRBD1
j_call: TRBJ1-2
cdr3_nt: TGTGCCAGCAGCTACCGGACAGGGGGCCAGGGCTACACCTTC
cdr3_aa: CASSYRTGGQGYTF

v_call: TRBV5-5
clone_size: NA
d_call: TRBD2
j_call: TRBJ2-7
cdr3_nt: TGTGCCAGCAGCGCCCTAGGGGGACTAGCGGGCCACGAGCAGTACTTC
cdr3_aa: CASSALGGLAGHEQYF

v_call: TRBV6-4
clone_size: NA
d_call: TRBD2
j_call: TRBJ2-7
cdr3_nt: TGTGCCAGCAGCCCCGGGGGAGGGAACTCCTACGAGCAGTACTTC
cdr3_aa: CASSPGGGNSYEQYF

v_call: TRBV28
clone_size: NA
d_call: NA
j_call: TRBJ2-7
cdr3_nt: TGTGCCAGCAGTTTAACAGGGAGATCCTACGAGCAGTACTTC
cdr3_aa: CASSLTGRSYEQYF

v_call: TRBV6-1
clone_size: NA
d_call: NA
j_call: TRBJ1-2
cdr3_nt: TGTGCCACCGGGACTCACAACTATGGCTACACCTTC
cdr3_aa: CATGTHNYGYTF

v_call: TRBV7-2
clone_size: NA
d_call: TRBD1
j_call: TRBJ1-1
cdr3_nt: TGTGCCAGCAGCTTAAACGGACAGGGGGGCACTGAAGCTTTCTTT
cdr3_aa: CASSLNGQGGTEAFF

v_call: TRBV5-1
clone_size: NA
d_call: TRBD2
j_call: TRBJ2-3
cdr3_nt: TGCGCCAGCAGCTTGGGTACTAGCGGGAATAAGGCAGATACGCAGTATTTT
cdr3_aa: CASSLGTSGNKADTQYF

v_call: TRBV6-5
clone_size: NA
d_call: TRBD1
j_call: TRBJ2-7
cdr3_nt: TGTGCCAGCAGCCCCGGGACAGGACCCACCTACGAGCAGTACTTC
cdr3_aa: CASSPGTGPTYEQYF

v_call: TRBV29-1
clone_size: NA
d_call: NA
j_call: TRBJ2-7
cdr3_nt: TGCAGCGTTATACCGGGACGGACATCCTACGAGCAGTACTTC
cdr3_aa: CSVIPGRTSYEQYF

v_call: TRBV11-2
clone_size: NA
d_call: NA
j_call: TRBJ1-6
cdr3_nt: TGTGCCAGCAGCGGCCTTGGCAGCTTTAGAGGCTCCTATAATTCACCCCTCCACTTT
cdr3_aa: CASSGLGSFRGSYNSPLHF

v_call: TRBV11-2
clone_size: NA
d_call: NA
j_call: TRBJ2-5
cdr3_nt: TGTGCCAGCAGCTTAGAGGTGGTAGGGGAGACCCAGTACTTC
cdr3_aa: CASSLEVVGETQYF

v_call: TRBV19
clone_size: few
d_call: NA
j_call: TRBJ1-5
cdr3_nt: TGTGCCATCCAGGGGCCCGGAGAACCCAATCAGCCCCAGCATTTT
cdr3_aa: CAIQGPGEPNQPQHF

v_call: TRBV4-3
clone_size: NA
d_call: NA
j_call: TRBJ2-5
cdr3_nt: TGCGCCAGCAGCCAAGATCGGGGGTTTCAAGAGACCCAGTACTTC
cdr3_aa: CASSQDRGFQETQYF

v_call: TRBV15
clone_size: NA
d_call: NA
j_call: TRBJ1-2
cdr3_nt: TGTGCCACCAGCAGAGATTCAGGGAGTTTCGGTGGCTACACCTTC
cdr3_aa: CATSRDSGSFGGYTF

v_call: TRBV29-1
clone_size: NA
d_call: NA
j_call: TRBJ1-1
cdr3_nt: TGCAGCGTTGATCGGACAAGCGGGAACACTGAAGCTTTCTTT
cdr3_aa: CSVDRTSGNTEAFF

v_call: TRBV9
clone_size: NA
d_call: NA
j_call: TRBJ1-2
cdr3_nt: TGTGCCAGCAGCGTACAGAGGGATCAGGGCAGCGGCTATGGCTACACCTTC
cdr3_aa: CASSVQRDQGSGYGYTF

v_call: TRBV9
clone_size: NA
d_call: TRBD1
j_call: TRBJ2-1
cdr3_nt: TGTGCCAGCAGCGCCACCCGAAGGACAGGGGTTGAGCAGTTCTTC
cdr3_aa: CASSATRRTGVEQFF

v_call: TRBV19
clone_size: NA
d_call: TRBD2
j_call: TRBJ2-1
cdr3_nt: TGTGCCAGTAGTACCTTCACTAGCGGGGGGGTGTATGAGCAGTTCTTC
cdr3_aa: CASSTFTSGGVYEQFF

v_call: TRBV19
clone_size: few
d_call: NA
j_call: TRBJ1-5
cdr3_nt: TGTGCCAGTAGTATTTGGGGGAGCAATCAGCCCCAGCATTTT
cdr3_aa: CASSIWGSNQPQHF